This T cell receptor beta chain is drawn from a study of vaccination and CD4 T cells after COVID-19. For the study at large: Each enrolled participant received a two-dose regimen of either BNT162b2 or mRNA-1273 vaccine.

The sample's treatment: roughly 10-day PBMC culture with coronavirus spike peptide pools or control peptides (ViraFEST assay). At the Johns Hopkins FTIC core, DNA taken from cultured CD4+ T cells was sequenced by way of the Oncomine TCR Beta short-read assay. Cultures of CD4+ T cells served as the source for extracting genomic DNA. One entry per CDR3 protein, called by TCRdb with MiXCR from the PCR reads. The sample has approximately 12,000 distinct CDR3 sequences, approximately 49% seen once; the top ten hold approximately 28%. Germline V CDR1 and CDR2: MNHNS, SASEGT. The CDR3 has 14 residues. V lost 6 bases to trimming and J lost 8 bases; unmatched junction nucleotides: 11. Details on this clonotype: The antigen remains unidentified.

General observations from the study: Detection of a median around 84% of reactive clones in convalescent patients was confined to the period after vaccination.

The receptor was derived from a human donor who had recovered from COVID-19. The sequenced material came from CD4+ T cells from blood, cultured in vitro. The chain combines TRBV6-1 with TRBJ1-2; 8 bases are a match to TRBD1. The CDR3 sequence is CASRDRAGAQGYTF. CDR3 nucleotides: TGTGCCAGCAGGGACAGGGCGGGTGCGCAAGGCTACACCTTC.